This T cell receptor beta chain originates from a study of cytomegalovirus exposure and HLA in healthy donors. Study-level points and caveats: Altogether, some 170 TCR beta chains were recorded as cytomegalovirus-associated. In an earlier analysis, in roughly 580 donors, most V segments appeared productive either ~87% or ~30% of the time.

A word on this clone: Its cognate antigen is unknown.

Every donor was a healthy person donating bone marrow. The germline CDR1 and CDR2 sequences are SGDLS and YYNGEE. The CDR3 length is 14 residues. Between the trimmed V and J ends, which lost 3 bases and 2 bases, there was a span of 12 bases. Researchers ran the PCR with 60 Vbeta and 13 Jbeta primers. Sequenced by immunoSEQ multiplex PCR; TCRdb stores in-frame clones only, minus some. Of about 180,000 clones detected, about 80% appear once; the ten largest clones hold roughly 6%. The chain is built from TRBV9 and TRBJ2-7; a possible D gene is TRBD1 (6 bases). The TCR originated in a man aged 35 to 55 in good health and CMV-seropositive. Sequencing input: PBMCs. The CDR3 here is CASSATGFPYEQYF. The CDR3 bases are TGTGCCAGCAGCGCTACAGGGTTCCCCTACGAGCAGTACTTC.